Reported below is one T cell receptor beta chain. This sample is part of a study of blood T cell repertoires in COVID-19. Method: immunoSEQ multiplex PCR; TCRdb's copy keeps in-frame clones and lacks some. This sample has 250,000 or so clones, with approximately 90% found just once. Cohort allocation depended upon clinical history that participants reported. Sample: PBMCs or T cells enriched from blood (not recorded which). This receptor was obtained from a man aged 40-55 years who had been exposed to COVID-19.

CDR3 sequence (DNA): TGTGCCAGCAGCCAAGAGAGGGTCAATAATTCACCCCTCCACTTT. This encodes CASSQERVNNSPLHF. This rearrangement joins TRBV3-1 (or the pseudogene TRBV3-2) to TRBJ1-6; D is unresolved. V was pared by 0 bases and J by 5 bases, with 8 bases between. Germline V lookup: CDR1 LGHDT, CDR2 YNNKEL (reference sequence). The CDR3 length is 15 residues.